This T cell receptor beta chain was identified in a study of blood T cell repertoires in COVID-19. Study at large: There were acute and convalescent COVID-19 samples, and they came from the United States, Italy and Spain. Sources were T cells, B-cell-depleted T cells, or PBMCs; the material itself was cDNA or gDNA.

Trimming removed 2 bases from V and 1 base from J, with 5 bases in between. Germline lookup yields CDR1 SGHTA and CDR2 FQGTGA. The CDR3 extends over 13 amino acids. Notes on this clone: In the same sample, other DNA sequences code for this CDR3.

Original processing methods: The assay estimated nucleated cells by amplifying reference gene primers. TCRdb's table, derived via immunoSEQ multiplex PCR, lists solely in-frame clones and lacks some. D and trimming were read from the DNA, whereas the V and J calls and clone size are those reported in that table. The sample holds under 200,000 clones, roughly 80% seen once. The sample consisted of peripheral blood. The clonotype was recovered from a woman of 80 years or more with acute or convalescent COVID-19. The chain has TRBV7-3 and TRBJ1-1, with a possible D match to TRBD1 (5 bases). The CDR3 DNA sequence: TGTGCCAGCAGCTTACAGGGGAACACTGAAGCTTTCTTT. Encoded protein: CASSLQGNTEAFF.